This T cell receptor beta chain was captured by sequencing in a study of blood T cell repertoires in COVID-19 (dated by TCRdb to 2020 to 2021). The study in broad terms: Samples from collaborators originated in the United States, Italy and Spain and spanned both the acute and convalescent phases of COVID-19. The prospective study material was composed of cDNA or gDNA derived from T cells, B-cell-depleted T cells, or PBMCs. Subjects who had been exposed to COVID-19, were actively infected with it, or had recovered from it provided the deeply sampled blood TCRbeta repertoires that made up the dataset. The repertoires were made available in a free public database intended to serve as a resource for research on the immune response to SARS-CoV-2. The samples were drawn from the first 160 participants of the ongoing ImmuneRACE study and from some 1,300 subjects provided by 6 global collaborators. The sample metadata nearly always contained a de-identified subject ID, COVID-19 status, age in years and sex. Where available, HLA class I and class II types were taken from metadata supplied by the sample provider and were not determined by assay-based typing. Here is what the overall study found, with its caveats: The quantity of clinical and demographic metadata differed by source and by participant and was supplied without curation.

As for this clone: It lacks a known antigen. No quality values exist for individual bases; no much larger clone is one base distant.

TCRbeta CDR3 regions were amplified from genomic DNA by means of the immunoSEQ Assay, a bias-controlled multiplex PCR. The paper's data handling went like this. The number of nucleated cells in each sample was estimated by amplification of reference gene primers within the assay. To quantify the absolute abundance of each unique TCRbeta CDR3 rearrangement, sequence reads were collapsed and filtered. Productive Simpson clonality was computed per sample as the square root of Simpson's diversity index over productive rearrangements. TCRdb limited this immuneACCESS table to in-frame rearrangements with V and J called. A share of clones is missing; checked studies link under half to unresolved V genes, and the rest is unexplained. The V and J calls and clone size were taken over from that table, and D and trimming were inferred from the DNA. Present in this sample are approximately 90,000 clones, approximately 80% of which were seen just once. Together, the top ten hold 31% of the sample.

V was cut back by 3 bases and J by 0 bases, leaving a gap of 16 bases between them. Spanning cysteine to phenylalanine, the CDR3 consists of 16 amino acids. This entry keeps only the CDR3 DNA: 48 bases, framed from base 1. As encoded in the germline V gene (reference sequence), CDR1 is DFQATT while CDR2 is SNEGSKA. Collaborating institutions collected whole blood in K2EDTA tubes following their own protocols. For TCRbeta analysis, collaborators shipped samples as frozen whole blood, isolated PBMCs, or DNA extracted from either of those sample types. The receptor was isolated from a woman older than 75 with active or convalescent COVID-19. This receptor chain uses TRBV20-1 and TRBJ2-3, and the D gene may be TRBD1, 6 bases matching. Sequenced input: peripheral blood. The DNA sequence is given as TGCAGTGCTAGTTACCGGGACACCCTTAGCACAGATACGCAGTATTTT. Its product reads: CSASYRDTLSTDTQYF.